One sample yielded the 8 T cell receptor beta chains listed below, sequenced in a study of cytomegalovirus exposure and HLA in healthy donors. The PCR was carried out with 60 Vbeta primers and 13 Jbeta primers. TCRdb's table, derived via immunoSEQ multiplex PCR, lists solely in-frame clones and lacks some. The sample lists over 95,000 clones, 65% to 85% occurring once. Sequences were obtained from PBMCs. The receptors were sampled from a young woman in good health and CMV-seronegative.

The chain uses TRBV5-8 and TRBJ1-2; 8 bases are a match to TRBD1. CDR1 and CDR2 (germline): SGHTS, YDEGEE. CDR3 size: 12 residues. Trimming took 1 base from V and 8 from J; bases not matched to a gene: 1. The CDR3 spells CASSLTGGGYTF. In DNA form, the CDR3 reads TGTGCCAGCAGCTTGACAGGGGGAGGCTACACCTTC.

V usage is TRBV7-2 and J usage is TRBJ1-1; possible D gene TRBD1, 6 bases. Germline CDR1 and CDR2: SGHTA and FQGNSA. The CDR3 extends over 14 amino acids. The ends were cut back, 3 bases at V and 8 bases at J, with 16 bases in the middle. CDR3 protein: CASSFGGRTDEAFF. The DNA of the CDR3 is TGTGCCAGCAGCTTCGGGGGGCGAACGGACGAAGCTTTCTTT.

This clone has just a few counts. The J gene is TRBJ1-2, the V gene TRBV5-1; D remains unclear. Trimming took off 2 bases at V and 4 bases at J, with 12 bases between the two ends. The germline CDR1 and CDR2 sequences are SGHRS and YFSETQ. The CDR3 loop spans 14 amino acids. Here the CDR3 reads CASSFGTALYGYTF. The CDR3 DNA reads as TGCGCCAGCAGCTTTGGCACAGCCCTCTATGGCTACACCTTC.

This clone has only one observation. The chain's CDR3 is CASSRGGLPGSGANVLTF. CDR3 bases: TGTGCCAGCAGCCGGGGAGGGTTACCAGGCTCTGGGGCCAACGTCCTGACTTTC. The rearrangement uses TRBV4-2 and TRBJ2-6; the match to TRBD2 covers 7 bases. The CDR3 sequence is 18 residues long. The germline V gene has CDR1 LGHNA and CDR2 YNFKEQ. With V trimmed by 4 bases and J by 0 bases, 9 bases remained unmatched.

J is TRBJ2-3 and V is TRBV5-1; 7 nucleotides line up with TRBD2. Trimming cost V 4 bases and J 4 bases; bases outside gene matches: 9. Looked up from germline, CDR1 is SGHRS and CDR2 is YFSETQ. This CDR3 has 15 amino acids. CDR3 bases: TGCGCCAGCAGCGGGGAGCGGGAAACATCAGATACGCAGTATTTT. It codes for CASSGERETSDTQYF. The variable domain in full, with the rest retrieved from reference TRBV5-1 and TRBJ2-3, is KAGVTQTPRYLIKTRGQQVTLSCSPISGHRSVSWYQQTPGQGLQFLFEYFSETQRNKGNFPGRFSGRQFSNSRSEMNVSTLELGDSALYLCASSGERETSDTQYFGPGTRLTVL.

This CDR3 reads CASSLDRGKGGNEQFF. In DNA, the CDR3 is TGTGCCAGCAGCTTAGATCGGGGGAAGGGGGGGAATGAGCAGTTCTTC. This chain joins TRBV11-3 and TRBJ2-1; a possible D gene is TRBD2 (7 bases). Trimming stripped 0 bases from V and 7 bases from J, with 16 bases between. This CDR3 has 16 amino acids. Germline CDR1 reads SGHNT; CDR2 reads YENEEA.

J is TRBJ2-3 and V is TRBV6-6, with 8 positions matching TRBD2. The trim removed 7 bases at V and 5 bases at J, leaving 8 bases unmatched. The CDR3 is 14 amino acids. Germline V gene data show CDR1 as MNHNY and CDR2 as SVGAGI (reference sequence). The DNA for the CDR3 is TGTGCCAGCAACGATCGGGGGGGCCAAGATACGCAGTATTTT. Amino acid sequence: CASNDRGGQDTQYF.

The chain has TRBV5-4 and TRBJ2-1; 8 positions match TRBD1. CDR3 size: 15 residues. Germline V gene sequence: CDR1 SGHNT, CDR2 YYREEE (reference sequence). J was trimmed by 9 bases and V by 0 bases; bases with no gene match: 8. The CDR3 coding sequence is TGTGCCAGCAGCTTGGAGGCAGGGGGCCGGGGTGAGCAGTTCTTC. Its translation is CASSLEAGGRGEQFF.